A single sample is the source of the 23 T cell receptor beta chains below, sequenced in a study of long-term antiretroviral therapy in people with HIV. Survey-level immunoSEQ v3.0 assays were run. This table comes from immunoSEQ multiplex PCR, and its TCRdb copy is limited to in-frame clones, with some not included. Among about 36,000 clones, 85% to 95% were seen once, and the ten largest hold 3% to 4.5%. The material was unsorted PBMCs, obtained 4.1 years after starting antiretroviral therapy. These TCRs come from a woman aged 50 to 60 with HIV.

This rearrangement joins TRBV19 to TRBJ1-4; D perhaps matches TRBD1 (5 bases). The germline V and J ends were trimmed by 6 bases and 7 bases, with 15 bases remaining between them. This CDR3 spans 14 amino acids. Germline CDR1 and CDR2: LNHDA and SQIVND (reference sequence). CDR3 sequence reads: CASSRDLGSEKLFF. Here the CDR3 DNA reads TGTGCCAGTAGCCGGGACCTGGGGAGTGAAAAACTGTTTTTT.

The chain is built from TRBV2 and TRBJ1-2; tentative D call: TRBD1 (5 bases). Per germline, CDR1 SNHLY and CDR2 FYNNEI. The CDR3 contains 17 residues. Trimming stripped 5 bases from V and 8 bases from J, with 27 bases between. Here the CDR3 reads CASSKEPDARDRGGYTF. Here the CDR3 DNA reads TGTGCCAGCAGTAAGGAACCCGACGCGAGGGATAGGGGCGGCTACACCTTC. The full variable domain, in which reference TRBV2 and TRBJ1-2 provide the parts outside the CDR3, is EPEVTQTPSHQVTQMGQEVILRCVPISNHLYFYWYRQILGQKVEFLVSFYNNEISEKSEIFDDQFSVERPDGSNFTLKIRSTKLEDSAMYFCASSKEPDARDRGGYTFGSGTRLTVV.

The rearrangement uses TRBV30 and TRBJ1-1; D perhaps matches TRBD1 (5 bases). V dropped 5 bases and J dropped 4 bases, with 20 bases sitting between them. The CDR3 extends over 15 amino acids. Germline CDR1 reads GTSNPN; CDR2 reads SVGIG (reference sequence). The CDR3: CAWVPPLGGVTEAFF. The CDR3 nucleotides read TGTGCCTGGGTGCCCCCTTTGGGAGGGGTCACTGAAGCTTTCTTT.

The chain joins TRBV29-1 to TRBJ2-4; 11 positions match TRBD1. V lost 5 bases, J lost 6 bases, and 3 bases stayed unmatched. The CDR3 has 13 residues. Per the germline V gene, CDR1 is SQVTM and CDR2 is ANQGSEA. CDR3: CSVPGQGVNIQYF. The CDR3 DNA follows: TGCAGCGTTCCGGGACAGGGGGTAAACATTCAGTACTTC. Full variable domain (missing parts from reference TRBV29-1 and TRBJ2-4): SAVISQKPSRDICQRGTSLTIQCQVDSQVTMMFWYRQQPGQSLTLIATANQGSEATYESGFVIDKFPISRPNLTFSTLTVSNMSPEDSSIYLCSVPGQGVNIQYFGAGTRLSVL.

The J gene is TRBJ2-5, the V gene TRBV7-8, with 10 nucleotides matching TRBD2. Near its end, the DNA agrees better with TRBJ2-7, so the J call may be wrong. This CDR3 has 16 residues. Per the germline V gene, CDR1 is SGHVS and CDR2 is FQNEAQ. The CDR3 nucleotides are TGTGCCAGCAGTCTTAATAGCGGGGGGTCGACCTACGAGCAGTACTTC. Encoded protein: CASSLNSGGSTYEQYF.

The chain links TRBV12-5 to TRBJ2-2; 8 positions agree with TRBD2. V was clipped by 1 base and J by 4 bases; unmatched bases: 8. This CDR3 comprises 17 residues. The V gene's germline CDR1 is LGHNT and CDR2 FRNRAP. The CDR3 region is CASGLGIGGGSTGELFF. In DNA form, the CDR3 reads TGTGCTAGTGGTTTGGGGATCGGGGGGGGGAGCACCGGGGAGCTGTTTTTT.

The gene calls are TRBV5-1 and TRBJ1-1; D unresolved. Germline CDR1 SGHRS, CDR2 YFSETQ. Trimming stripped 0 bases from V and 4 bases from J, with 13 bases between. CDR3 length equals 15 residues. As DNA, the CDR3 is TGCGCCAGCAGCTTGGAAAATTCGGGGATCACTGAAGCTTTCTTT. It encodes CASSLENSGITEAFF.

In DNA, the CDR3 is TGTGCCAGCAGTGAACCGACTAGCGGGGGTCCCACAGATACGCAGTATTTT. Its protein is CASSEPTSGGPTDTQYF. The chain is built from TRBV2 and TRBJ2-3; 12 bases fit TRBD2. Germline CDR1 and CDR2: SNHLY and FYNNEI. J gave up 2 bases and V 2 bases, and 5 bases lay outside the gene matches. CDR3 length: 17 amino acids.

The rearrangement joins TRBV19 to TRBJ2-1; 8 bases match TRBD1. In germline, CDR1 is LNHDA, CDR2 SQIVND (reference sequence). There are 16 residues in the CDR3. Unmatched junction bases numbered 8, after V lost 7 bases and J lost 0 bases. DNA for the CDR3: TGTGCCAGTAAATTGGGACAGGCAAGCTCCTACAATGAGCAGTTCTTC. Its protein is CASKLGQASSYNEQFF.

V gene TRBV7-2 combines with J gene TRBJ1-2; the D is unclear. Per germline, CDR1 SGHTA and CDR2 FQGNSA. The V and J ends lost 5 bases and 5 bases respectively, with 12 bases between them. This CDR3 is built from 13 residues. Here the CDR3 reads CASSPPGPYGYTF. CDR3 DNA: TGTGCCAGCAGCCCTCCGGGTCCATATGGCTACACCTTC.

CDR3 residues: CASSPSRGYGYTF. DNA for the CDR3: TGCGCCAGCAGCCCAAGTAGGGGGTATGGCTACACCTTC. The chain is built from TRBV4-3 and TRBJ1-2; tentative D call: TRBD1 (6 bases). Trimming stripped 4 bases from V and 5 bases from J, with 11 bases between. Germline-derived CDR1 and CDR2 are LGHNA and YSLEER. This CDR3 region has 13 residues.

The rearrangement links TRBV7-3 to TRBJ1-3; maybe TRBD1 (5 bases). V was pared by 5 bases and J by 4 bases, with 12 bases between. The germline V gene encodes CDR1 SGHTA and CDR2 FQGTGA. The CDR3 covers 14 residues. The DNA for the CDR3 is TGTGCCAGCAGCCCCGACGGGGGAGGAAACACCATATATTTT. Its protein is CASSPDGGGNTIYF.

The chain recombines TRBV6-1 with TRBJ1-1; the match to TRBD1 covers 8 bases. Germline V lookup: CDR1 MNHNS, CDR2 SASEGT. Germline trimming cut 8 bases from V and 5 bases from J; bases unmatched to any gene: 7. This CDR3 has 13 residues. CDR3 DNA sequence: TGTGCCAGCGATACAGGGGGGGATACTGAAGCTTTCTTT. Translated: CASDTGGDTEAFF.

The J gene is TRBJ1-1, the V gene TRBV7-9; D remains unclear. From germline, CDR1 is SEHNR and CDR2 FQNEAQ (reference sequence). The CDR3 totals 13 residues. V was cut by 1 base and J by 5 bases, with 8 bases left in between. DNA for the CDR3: TGTGCCAGCAGCTTAGGTAGGGAGACTGAAGCTTTCTTT. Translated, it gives CASSLGRETEAFF.

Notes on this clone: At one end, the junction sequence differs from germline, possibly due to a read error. CDR3 residues: CASSLRLGGELFF. The CDR3 DNA reads TGTGCTAGCAGCTTAAGGTTGGGCGGGGAGCTGTTTTTT. The chain couples TRBV7-7 to TRBJ2-2; no clear D gene. CDR3 length equals 13 residues. The germline V gene encodes CDR1 SSHAT and CDR2 FNYEAQ (reference sequence).

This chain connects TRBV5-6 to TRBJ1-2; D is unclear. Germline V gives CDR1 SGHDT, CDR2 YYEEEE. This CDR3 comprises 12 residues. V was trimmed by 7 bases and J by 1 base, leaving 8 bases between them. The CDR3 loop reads CASGQINYGYTF. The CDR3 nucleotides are TGTGCCAGCGGGCAAATTAACTATGGCTACACCTTC.

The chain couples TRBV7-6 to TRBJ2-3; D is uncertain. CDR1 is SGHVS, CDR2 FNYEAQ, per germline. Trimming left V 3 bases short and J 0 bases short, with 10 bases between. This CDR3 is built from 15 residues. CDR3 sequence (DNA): TGTGCCAGCAGCTTGAGATCGACTAGCACAGATACGCAGTATTTT. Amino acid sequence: CASSLRSTSTDTQYF.

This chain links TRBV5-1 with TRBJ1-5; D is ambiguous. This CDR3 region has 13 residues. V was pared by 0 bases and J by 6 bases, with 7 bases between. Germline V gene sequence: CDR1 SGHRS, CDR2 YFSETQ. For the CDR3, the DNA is TGCGCCAGCAGCTTGGCTCTAGGTCAGCCCCAGCATTTT. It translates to CASSLALGQPQHF.

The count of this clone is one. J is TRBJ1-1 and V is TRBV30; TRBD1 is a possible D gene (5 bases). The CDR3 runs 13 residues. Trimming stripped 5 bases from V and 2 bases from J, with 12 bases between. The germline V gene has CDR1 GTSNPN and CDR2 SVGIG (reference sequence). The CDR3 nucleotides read TGTGCCTGGGACAGACAAACAAACACTGAAGCTTTCTTT. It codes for CAWDRQTNTEAFF.

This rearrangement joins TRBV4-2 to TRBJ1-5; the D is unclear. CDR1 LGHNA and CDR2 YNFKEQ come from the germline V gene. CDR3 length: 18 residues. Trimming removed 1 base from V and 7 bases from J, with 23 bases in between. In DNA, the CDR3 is TGTGCCAGCAGCCAAGGCCCGATCGGAGGAGGGAGGAGGCAGCCCCAGCATTTT. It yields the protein CASSQGPIGGGRRQPQHF.

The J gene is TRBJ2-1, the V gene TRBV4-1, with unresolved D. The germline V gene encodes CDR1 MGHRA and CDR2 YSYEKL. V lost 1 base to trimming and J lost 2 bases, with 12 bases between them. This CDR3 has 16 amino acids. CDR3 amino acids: CASSQVDMLTYNEQFF. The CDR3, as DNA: TGCGCCAGCAGCCAAGTGGATATGCTCACCTACAATGAGCAGTTCTTC.

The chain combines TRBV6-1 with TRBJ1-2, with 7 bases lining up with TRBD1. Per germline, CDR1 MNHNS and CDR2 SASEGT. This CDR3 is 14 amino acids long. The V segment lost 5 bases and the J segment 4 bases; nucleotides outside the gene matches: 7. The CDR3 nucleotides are TGTGCCAGCAGTCCCCAGGGGGACGCCTATGGCTACACCTTC. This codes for CASSPQGDAYGYTF.

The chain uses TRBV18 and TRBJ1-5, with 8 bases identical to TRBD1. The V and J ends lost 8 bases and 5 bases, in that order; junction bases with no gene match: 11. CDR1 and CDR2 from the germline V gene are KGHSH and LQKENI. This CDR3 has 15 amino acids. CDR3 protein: CASQGGQGADQPQHF. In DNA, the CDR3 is TGTGCCAGCCAGGGTGGTCAGGGGGCGGATCAGCCCCAGCATTTT.